This record covers a single T cell receptor (beta chain). The data were obtained in a study of CD8 T cells in Susac syndrome. Random hexamers were used to reverse transcribe an amount of roughly 0.5 to 1 ug RNA. TCRdb used MiXCR to reprocess the immunoSEQ multiplex PCR reads, holding one entry per CDR3 protein. Among approximately 100,000 distinct CDR3 sequences listed, about nine tenths were seen once. Sample: CD4+ T cells from PBMCs. The receptor comes from a human donor in good health.

The CDR3 DNA sequence: TGTGCCACCAGCCCCGAAAGACTAGGGGGAGGGACCCAGTACTTC. This gives the protein CATSPERLGGGTQYF. The V gene is TRBV15, the J gene TRBJ2-5, with D perhaps given as TRBD1 or TRBD2 (6 bases each). Germline V gives CDR1 LNHNV, CDR2 YYDKDF (reference sequence). This CDR3 is 15 amino acids long. Trimming shortened V by 5 bases and J by 7 bases, and 20 bases separated the two germline ends.